This TCR beta chain was observed in a study of CD8 T cells in ankylosing spondylitis. This clonotype appeared a few times. Its antigen is not known. One entry per CDR3 protein results from TCRdb running MiXCR on the 5' RACE reads. The data show around 300,000 distinct CDR3 sequences, with approximately 10% seen just once and 9.1% held by the top ten. Study conclusions and caveats: A subset of motif variants has previously been described in the synovial fluid and blood of reactive arthritis.

Trimming took 4 bases from V and 2 from J; bases not matched to a gene: 10. There are 16 residues in the CDR3. The clonotype comes from a female donor with ankylosing spondylitis or in good health (not recorded which). The rearrangement links TRBV12-3 or TRBV12-4 to TRBJ2-7; TRBD2 agrees at 8 bases. The specimen sequenced was blood, either unsorted or a sorted T cell fraction (not recorded which). The CDR3 DNA follows: TGTGCCAGCAGTTGGGGGGTCGGGGGGGGGACCTACGAGCAGTACTTC. Its translation: CASSWGVGGGTYEQYF.